This note documents a single TCR beta chain sequence. In the authors' methods: Amplification from reference gene primers served as the basis for estimated nucleated cell counts. The protocol was immunoSEQ multiplex PCR, while the TCRdb copy is restricted to in-frame clones and leaves out a portion. V and J calls and clone size are those listed in that table; D and trimming were worked out from the DNA. The repertoire has 130,000 to 150,000 clones, around nine tenths of them found once; the top ten carry 8.6%. The source of the sample is a study of blood T cell repertoires in COVID-19. Study-level background: Some COVID-19 samples were acute and others convalescent; all came from the United States, Italy and Spain. The cDNA or gDNA used as material had been derived from T cells, B-cell-depleted T cells, or PBMCs.

Germline V gene sequence: CDR1 LNHDA, CDR2 SQIVND (reference sequence). V trimming: 4 bases; J trimming: 0 bases; junction bases outside the gene matches: 18. CDR3 length equals 20 residues. Specimen: peripheral blood. This sequence was found in a woman aged 50 to 60 with active or convalescent COVID-19. The chain is built from TRBV19 and TRBJ1-3, with TRBD1 identical over 7 bases. The CDR3 spells CASSKVPAGQPTRSGNTIYF. Here the CDR3 DNA reads TGTGCCAGTAGTAAAGTGCCCGCGGGACAGCCAACCCGCTCTGGAAACACCATATATTTT.